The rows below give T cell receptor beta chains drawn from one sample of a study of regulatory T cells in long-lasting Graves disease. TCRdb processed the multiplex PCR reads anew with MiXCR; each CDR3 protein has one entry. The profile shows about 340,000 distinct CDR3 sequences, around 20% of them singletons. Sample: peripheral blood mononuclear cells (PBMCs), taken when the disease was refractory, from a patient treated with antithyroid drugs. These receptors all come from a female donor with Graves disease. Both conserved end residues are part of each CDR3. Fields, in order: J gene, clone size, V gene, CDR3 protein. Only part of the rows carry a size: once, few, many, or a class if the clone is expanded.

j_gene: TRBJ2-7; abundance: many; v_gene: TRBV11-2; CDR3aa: CASSSDRGPNEQYF
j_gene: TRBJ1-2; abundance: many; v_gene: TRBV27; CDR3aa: CASSLSGDRGQGYTF
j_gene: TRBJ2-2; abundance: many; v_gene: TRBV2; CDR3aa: CASSEGWRPSGELFF
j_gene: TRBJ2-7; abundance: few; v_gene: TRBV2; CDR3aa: CASSTRDRGRVGRNEQYF
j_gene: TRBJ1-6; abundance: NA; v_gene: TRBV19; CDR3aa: CASSTDRDSPLHF
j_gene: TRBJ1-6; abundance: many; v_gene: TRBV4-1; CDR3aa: CASSLQQGNNSPLHF
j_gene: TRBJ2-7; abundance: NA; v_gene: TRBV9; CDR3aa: CASSVGAGEVYEQYF
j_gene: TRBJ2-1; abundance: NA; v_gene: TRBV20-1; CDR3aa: CSARRRGSYNEQFF
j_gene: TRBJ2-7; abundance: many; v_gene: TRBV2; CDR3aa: CASSVPYARDTRYEQYF
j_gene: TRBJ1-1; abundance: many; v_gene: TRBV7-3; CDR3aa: CASSLGSAGQNTEAFF
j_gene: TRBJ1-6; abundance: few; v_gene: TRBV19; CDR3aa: CASSIKTGRRNSPLHF
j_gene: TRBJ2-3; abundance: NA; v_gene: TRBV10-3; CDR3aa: CAISTGATSTDTQYF
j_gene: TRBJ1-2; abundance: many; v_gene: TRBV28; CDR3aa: CASSDNGLSPNYGYTF
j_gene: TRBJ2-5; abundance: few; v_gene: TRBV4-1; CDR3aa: CASSQVISETQYF
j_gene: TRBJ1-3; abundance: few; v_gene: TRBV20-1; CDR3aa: CSARTGGDSGNTIYF
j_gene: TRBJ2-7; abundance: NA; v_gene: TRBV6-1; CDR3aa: CASRRQGWNYEQYF
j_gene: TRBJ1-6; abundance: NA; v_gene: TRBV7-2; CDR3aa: CASSLGTAGRNSPLHF
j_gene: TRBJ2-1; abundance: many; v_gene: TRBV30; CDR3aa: CAGAGGHNEQFF
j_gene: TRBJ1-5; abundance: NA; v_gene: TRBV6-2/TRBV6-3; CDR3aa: CASSKTGGQSNQPQHF
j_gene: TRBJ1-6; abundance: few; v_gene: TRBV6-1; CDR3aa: CASSPRGLESPLHF
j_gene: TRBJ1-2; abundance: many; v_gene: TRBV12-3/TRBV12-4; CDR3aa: CASSLFEGDRGGYTF
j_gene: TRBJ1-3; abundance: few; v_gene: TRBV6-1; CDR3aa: CASSKIQSRGGNTIYF
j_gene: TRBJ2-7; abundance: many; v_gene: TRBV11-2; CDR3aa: CASSSRFRDYEQYF
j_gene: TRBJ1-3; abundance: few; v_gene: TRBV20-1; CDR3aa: CSARARPGNTIYF
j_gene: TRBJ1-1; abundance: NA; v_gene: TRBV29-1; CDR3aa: CSVARDRVTEAFF
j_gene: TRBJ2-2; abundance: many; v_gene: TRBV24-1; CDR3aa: CATSDPVIPGELFF
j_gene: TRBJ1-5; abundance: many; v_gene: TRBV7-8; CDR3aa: CASSYTRDQPQHF
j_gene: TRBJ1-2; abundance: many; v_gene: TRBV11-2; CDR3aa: CASSLGGPYGYTF
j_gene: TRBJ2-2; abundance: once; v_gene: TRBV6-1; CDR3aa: CASTRTINTGELFF
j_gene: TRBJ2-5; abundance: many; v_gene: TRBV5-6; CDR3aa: CASSWGPSGRQETQYF
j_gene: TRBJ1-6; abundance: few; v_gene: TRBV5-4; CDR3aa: CASSQGSGWYSPLHF
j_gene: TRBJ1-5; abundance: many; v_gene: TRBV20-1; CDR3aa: CSARRWGDQPQHF
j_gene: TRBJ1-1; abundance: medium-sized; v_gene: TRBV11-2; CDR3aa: CASSLGQGRSFF
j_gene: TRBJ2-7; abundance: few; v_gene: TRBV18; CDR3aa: CASSPRDRALSEQYF
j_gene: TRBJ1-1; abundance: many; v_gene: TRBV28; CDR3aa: CASIRQGAWTEAFF
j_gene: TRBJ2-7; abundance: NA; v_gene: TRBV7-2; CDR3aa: CASSLGPTFSYEQYF
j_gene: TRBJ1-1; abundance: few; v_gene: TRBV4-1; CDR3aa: CASSQIGQVNTEAFF
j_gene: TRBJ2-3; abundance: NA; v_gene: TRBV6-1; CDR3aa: CASCQGHRTDTQYF
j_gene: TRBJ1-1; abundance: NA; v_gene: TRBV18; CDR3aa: CASSPPSRGGNTEAFF
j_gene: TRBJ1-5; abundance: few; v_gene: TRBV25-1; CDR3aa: CASSVSYRGPPDQPQHF
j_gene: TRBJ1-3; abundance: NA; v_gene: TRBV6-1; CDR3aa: CASSPLRDSSGNTIYF
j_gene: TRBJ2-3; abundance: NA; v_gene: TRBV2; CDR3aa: CASSEALRVLDTQYF
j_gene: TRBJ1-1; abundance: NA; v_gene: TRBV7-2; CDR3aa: CASSSYRRKTEAFF
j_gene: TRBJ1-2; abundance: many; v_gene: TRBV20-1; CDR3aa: CSARRDSPESYTF
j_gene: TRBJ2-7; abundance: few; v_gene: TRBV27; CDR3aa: CASSIAGGPSYEQYF
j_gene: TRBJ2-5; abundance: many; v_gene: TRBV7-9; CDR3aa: CASSLGSSLAVWETQYF